This T cell receptor beta chain was recorded in a study of blood T cell repertoires in COVID-19. Study at large: T cells, B-cell-depleted T cells, or PBMCs provided the cDNA or gDNA that served as material.

CDR3 length equals 15 residues. Trimming left V 5 bases short and J 3 bases short, with 18 bases between. Germline lookup yields CDR1 SGHDT and CDR2 YYEEEE. Profiled with immunoSEQ multiplex PCR; TCRdb holds only in-frame clones, not every one. The table includes 410,000 or so clones, roughly 85% detected once. J is TRBJ2-7 and V is TRBV5-6; weak D call: TRBD2 (6 bases). This clonotype originated in a woman aged 25-40 years with active or convalescent COVID-19. Source material: peripheral blood. This chain's CDR3 is CASSWTAREDYEQYF. The CDR3 DNA is TGTGCCAGCAGTTGGACCGCAAGGGAGGACTACGAGCAGTACTTC.